The TCR beta chain described here comes from a study of patients and donors after allogeneic stem cell transplantation. The CDR3 spans 13 residues. Germline loops: CDR1 KGHDR, CDR2 SFDVKD. Trimming removed 9 bases from V and 2 bases from J, with 7 bases in between. A single record per CDR3 protein comes from TCRdb applying MiXCR to the RT-PCR reads. The sample shows 70,000 or so distinct CDR3 sequences, around 27% of them seen only once. This clonotype has at least ten counts. The sample consisted of blood, either unsorted or a sorted T cell fraction (not recorded which). V gene TRBV24-1 combines with J gene TRBJ2-6; D possibly corresponds to TRBD2 (5 bases). The receptor was isolated from a human donor who was either an allogeneic HSCT recipient or a stem cell or donor lymphocyte infusion donor (not recorded which). It is not recorded whose cells these are; they may come from a transplant donor. The CDR3 DNA follows: TGTGCCACCCGGGGAACTGGGGCCAACGTCCTGACTTTC. This codes for CATRGTGANVLTF.